The 31 T cell receptor beta chains listed next were all sequenced from one sample in a study of blood T cell repertoires in COVID-19. The protocol was immunoSEQ multiplex PCR, while the TCRdb copy is restricted to in-frame clones and leaves out a portion. The table lists 150,000 or so clones, roughly 87% of them singletons. The material sequenced was PBMCs or T cells enriched from blood (not recorded which). Receptors originate from a middle-aged woman who had been exposed to COVID-19.

V is TRBV19 and J is TRBJ1-6; TRBD1 might be the D (6 bases). Germline assignment: CDR1 LNHDA and CDR2 SQIVND (reference sequence). The V and J ends lost 4 bases and 10 bases respectively, with 17 bases between them. This CDR3 is built from 15 residues. The CDR3 DNA reads TGTGCCAGTAGTACGCGGCCCAGGGGTACGTCACCCCTCCACTTT. Amino acid sequence: CASSTRPRGTSPLHF.

V gene TRBV6-5 combines with J gene TRBJ1-2; TRBD1 is a possible D gene (6 bases). The CDR3 consists of 15 residues. Trimming removed 0 bases from V and 8 bases from J, with 16 bases in between. The germline V gene encodes CDR1 MNHEY and CDR2 SVGAGI. CDR3 region: CASSYSNTGPQGYTF. For the CDR3, the DNA is TGTGCCAGCAGTTACTCGAACACAGGGCCCCAGGGCTACACCTTC.

The V and J genes are TRBV10-3 and TRBJ1-4; D is ambiguous. CDR1 and CDR2 from the germline V gene are ENHRY and SYGVKD. V was trimmed by 0 bases and J by 0 bases, leaving 5 bases between them. The CDR3 extends over 15 amino acids. For the CDR3, the DNA is TGTGCCATCAGTGAGTCCGGTACAACTAATGAAAAACTGTTTTTT. This sequence encodes CAISESGTTNEKLFF.

This chain connects TRBV18 to TRBJ1-2, with 7 bases aligning to TRBD1. From germline, CDR1 is KGHSH and CDR2 LQKENI. The CDR3 covers 13 residues. Germline trimming cut 4 bases from V and 4 bases from J; bases unmatched to any gene: 3. CDR3 DNA sequence: TGTGCCAGCTCACGGGACAGTCCCTATGGCTACACCTTC. As protein: CASSRDSPYGYTF.

The J gene is TRBJ1-4, the V gene TRBV12-3 or TRBV12-4, with a possible D match to TRBD1 (5 bases). Deletions cut 6 bases from V and 7 bases from J, with 12 bases between. The CDR3 runs to 13 residues. The CDR3 spells CASSYPGVEKLFF. CDR3 nucleotides: TGTGCCAGCAGCTACCCGGGGGTTGAAAAACTGTTTTTT.

This rearrangement joins TRBV28 to TRBJ2-3, with TRBD2 as a possible D gene (6 bases). The CDR3 totals 15 residues. The V end lost 3 bases, the J end lost 2 bases, and 12 bases lay between the germline ends. CDR1 MDHEN and CDR2 SYDVKM come from the germline V gene. CDR3 amino acids: CASSFISGPTDTQYF. The CDR3 DNA reads TGTGCCAGCAGTTTTATTAGCGGACCCACAGATACGCAGTATTTT.

The gene calls are TRBV7-6 and TRBJ2-7; 7 bases are a match to TRBD1. This CDR3 is built from 16 residues. From germline, CDR1 is SGHVS and CDR2 FNYEAQ. After removal of 5 bases from V and 0 bases from J, the junction contained 10 bases not matched to a gene. The CDR3 protein is CASSLSTGRSSYEQYF. CDR3 bases: TGTGCCAGCAGCCTTTCGACAGGGAGAAGCTCCTACGAGCAGTACTTC.

This clone came up once. J is TRBJ2-7 and V is TRBV3-1 (or the pseudogene TRBV3-2); 10 bases align to TRBD1. The V gene end was trimmed by 4 bases and the J gene end by 1 base; junction bases not matched to a gene: 7. This CDR3 is 16 amino acids long. Germline V gene sequence: CDR1 LGHDT, CDR2 YNNKEL (reference sequence). CDR3 residues: CASSRYGQGVSYEQYF. DNA for the CDR3: TGTGCCAGCAGCCGCTACGGACAGGGGGTTTCCTACGAGCAGTACTTC.

The chain has TRBV9 and TRBJ2-3; 9 bases map to TRBD1. V trimming: 3 bases; J trimming: 7 bases; junction bases outside the gene matches: 9. This CDR3 has 15 amino acids. Germline-derived CDR1 and CDR2 are SGDLS and YYNGEE. As DNA, the CDR3 is TGTGCCAGCAGCGCATCCGGGACAGGGTCGAATACGCAGTATTTT. It specifies CASSASGTGSNTQYF.

The rearrangement uses TRBV18 and TRBJ2-1, with 7 bases aligning to TRBD1. Germline V gene sequence: CDR1 KGHSH, CDR2 LQKENI. The CDR3 extends over 13 amino acids. J was trimmed by 4 bases and V by 3 bases; bases with no gene match: 0. CDR3 in DNA: TGTGCCAGCTCACCGGACAGGTACAATGAGCAGTTCTTC. The encoded protein is CASSPDRYNEQFF.

The V and J genes are TRBV19 and TRBJ2-5; perhaps TRBD1 as D (6 bases). The CDR3 is 13 residues long. The V end was cut by 3 bases, the J end by 3 bases, with 8 bases between. Germline CDR1 and CDR2: LNHDA and SQIVND (reference sequence). CDR3 amino acids: CASSIWTEETQYF. The DNA for the CDR3 is TGTGCCAGTAGTATTTGGACAGAAGAGACCCAGTACTTC.

This rearrangement joins TRBV28 to TRBJ1-1; 7 bases agree with TRBD1. This CDR3 has 15 amino acids. The germline gives CDR1 MDHEN, CDR2 SYDVKM. Trimming took 4 bases from V and 1 from J; bases not matched to a gene: 6. The chain's CDR3 is CASSSTGAGNTEAFF. CDR3 sequence (DNA): TGTGCCAGCAGTTCTACAGGGGCCGGGAACACTGAAGCTTTCTTT.

This clone was seen a few times. The genes are TRBV4-2 and TRBJ1-5; tentative D call: TRBD1 (5 bases). CDR3 length: 14 amino acids. The germline V gene has CDR1 LGHNA and CDR2 YNFKEQ. V was clipped by 1 base and J by 10 bases, with 14 bases between them. The CDR3: CASSQGAGRDPQHF. Written as DNA, the CDR3 is TGTGCCAGCAGCCAAGGGGCAGGGAGGGATCCCCAGCATTTT.

This chain's CDR3 is CASSQVSGSSYEQYF. The DNA of the CDR3 is TGCGCCAGCAGCCAAGTAAGCGGGAGCTCCTACGAGCAGTACTTC. The rearrangement joins TRBV4-1 to TRBJ2-7; 8 nucleotides align to TRBD2. Trimming cost V 1 base and J 0 bases; bases outside gene matches: 2. CDR1 and CDR2 from the germline V gene are MGHRA and YSYEKL. CDR3 size: 15 residues.

The CDR3 nucleotides are TGTGCCAGCAGCGTAGATGTCGGAGCGACCCAAGAGACCCAGTACTTC. Encoded protein: CASSVDVGATQETQYF. The V call is TRBV9, the J call TRBJ2-5; D not resolved. Germline CDR1 is SGDLS and CDR2 is YYNGEE. The CDR3 covers 16 residues. The ends were cut back, 0 bases at V and 1 base at J, with 13 bases in the middle.

This chain links TRBV5-6 with TRBJ2-5; 9 bases map to TRBD2. This CDR3 is built from 16 residues. V lost 0 bases, J lost 2 bases, and 5 bases stayed unmatched. Germline V CDR1 and CDR2: SGHDT, YYEEEE. The CDR3 DNA follows: TGTGCCAGCAGCTTGGCTAGCGGGGAAATTCAAGAGACCCAGTACTTC. Amino acid sequence: CASSLASGEIQETQYF.

CDR3 in amino acids: CASSVLPGTGYTGELFF. CDR3 DNA sequence: TGTGCCAGCAGCGTCTTACCCGGGACAGGTTACACCGGGGAGCTGTTTTTT. The gene calls are TRBV9 and TRBJ2-2; TRBD1 agrees at 8 bases. Trimming removed 2 bases from V and 3 bases from J; junction bases left unmatched: 9. Germline CDR1 reads SGDLS; CDR2 reads YYNGEE. This CDR3 is built from 17 residues.

This chain connects TRBV29-1 to TRBJ2-3; the D gene is possibly TRBD2 (5 bases). Germline CDR1 SQVTM, CDR2 ANQGSEA. Trimming stripped 7 bases from V and 0 bases from J, with 11 bases between. The CDR3 length is 13 residues. CDR3 nucleotide sequence: TGCAGCGACGACGCGGGTAGCACAGATACGCAGTATTTT. Translated, it gives CSDDAGSTDTQYF.

The chain employs TRBV18 and TRBJ1-1, with D perhaps matching TRBD1 (5 bases). The length of the CDR3 is 18 residues. V shed 7 bases and J shed 2 bases, with 26 bases lying between them. CDR1 KGHSH and CDR2 LQKENI come from the germline V gene. CDR3 nucleotide sequence: TGTGCCAGCTTAACGGGACTCCGGACGTTGGCCCCAAACACTGAAGCTTTCTTT. Translated, it gives CASLTGLRTLAPNTEAFF.

This clone was observed a few times. This chain connects TRBV7-8 to TRBJ1-3; 7 nucleotides agree with TRBD1. The CDR3 has 18 residues. J was trimmed by 4 bases and V by 0 bases; bases with no gene match: 12. Germline CDR1 and CDR2: SGHVS and FQNEAQ. For the CDR3, the DNA is TGTGCCAGCAGCTTAGCCCCCCCACAGGGGCTGGGAGGAAACACCATATATTTT. Amino acid sequence: CASSLAPPQGLGGNTIYF.

V is TRBV5-8 and J is TRBJ1-1; D possibly corresponds to TRBD1 (6 bases). CDR1 is SGHTS and CDR2 is YDEGEE in the germline V gene. CDR3 size: 14 residues. V was cut by 1 base and J by 9 bases, with 16 bases left in between. The CDR3 here is CASSLRTAPVKAFF. CDR3 nucleotides: TGTGCCAGCAGCTTGCGGACAGCTCCTGTTAAAGCTTTCTTT.

V is TRBV9 and J is TRBJ2-2, with D possibly TRBD1 on 6 matching bases. With 0 bases removed from V and 0 bases from J, the gap between germline ends came to 15 bases. There are 18 residues in the CDR3. Germline lookup yields CDR1 SGDLS and CDR2 YYNGEE. The CDR3 DNA is TGTGCCAGCAGCGTAGTTTCGACAGGCTTCGCGAACACCGGGGAGCTGTTTTTT. Its protein is CASSVVSTGFANTGELFF.

This chain uses TRBV6-5 with TRBJ1-2, with D unresolved. V was trimmed by 7 bases and J by 6 bases, leaving 21 bases between them. This CDR3 has 15 amino acids. Germline-derived CDR1 and CDR2 are MNHEY and SVGAGI. The CDR3 DNA reads TGTGCCAGCACCCCGGACTCGAGGGTAGCGGATGGCTACACCTTC. Translating gives CASTPDSRVADGYTF.

This clone was counted a single time. The rearrangement uses TRBV7-9 and TRBJ1-2; 10 bases agree with TRBD1. Germline-derived CDR1 and CDR2 are SEHNR and FQNEAQ (reference sequence). The CDR3 has 16 amino acids. The V gene end was trimmed by 1 base and the J gene end by 7 bases; junction bases not matched to a gene: 9. The CDR3 sequence is CASSLDPGQGPRGYTF. The CDR3 bases are TGTGCCAGCAGCTTAGACCCGGGACAGGGGCCGCGTGGCTACACCTTC.

CDR3 nucleotides: TGTGCCAGCAGTTTAGGCAGGGTAGGCACCGGGGAGCTGTTTTTT. Translation: CASSLGRVGTGELFF. The rearrangement uses TRBV27 and TRBJ2-2; D possibly corresponds to TRBD1 (5 bases). The CDR3 has 15 amino acids. Germline lookup yields CDR1 MNHEY and CDR2 SMNVEV (reference sequence). V was clipped by 2 bases and J by 4 bases, with 11 bases between them.

V gene TRBV5-1 combines with J gene TRBJ2-1; weak D call: TRBD1 (6 bases). The CDR3 extends over 13 amino acids. The V and J ends lost 2 bases and 5 bases respectively, with 8 bases between them. Germline V CDR1 and CDR2: SGHRS, YFSETQ. The CDR3 DNA reads TGCGCCAGCAGCTTACAGGGAGACAATGAGCAGTTCTTC. It yields the protein CASSLQGDNEQFF.

V is TRBV6-2 or TRBV6-3 and J is TRBJ2-3; TRBD2 matches 9 bases. The CDR3 is 16 amino acids. Losses at the gene ends were 4 bases for V and 2 bases for J; bases not matched to a gene: 7. Germline CDR1 is MNHEY and CDR2 is SVGEGT. The CDR3 region is CASSSGLAHLTDTQYF. The CDR3 DNA is TGTGCCAGCAGTTCGGGACTAGCCCATCTCACAGATACGCAGTATTTT.

The chain recombines TRBV6-5 with TRBJ1-1, with 9 bases fitting TRBD1. Looked up from germline, CDR1 is MNHEY and CDR2 is SVGAGI. The CDR3 extends over 15 amino acids. The V and J ends lost 6 bases and 2 bases, in that order; junction bases with no gene match: 7. The CDR3 DNA is TGTGCCAGCAGGTCGGGGACAGGGATAAACACTGAAGCTTTCTTT. Its translation: CASRSGTGINTEAFF.

This chain links TRBV19 with TRBJ2-7; 10 positions agree with TRBD1. In germline, CDR1 is LNHDA, CDR2 SQIVND (reference sequence). CDR3 length equals 15 residues. With 6 bases clipped from V and 6 bases from J, the junction kept 11 bases outside the gene matches. The DNA for the CDR3 is TGTGCCAGTAGGACCGGGGGGACAGGGGAAGGCGAGCAGTACTTC. Translation: CASRTGGTGEGEQYF.

V is TRBV11-2 and J is TRBJ2-2; D might be TRBD1 (6 bases). This CDR3 contains 14 residues. Germline CDR1 and CDR2: SGHAT and FQNNGV. Trimming took 1 base from V and 4 from J, leaving 7 bases between them. CDR3 nucleotides: TGTGCCAGCAGCTTAGGACAGGTCACCGGGGAGCTGTTTTTT. Translated, it gives CASSLGQVTGELFF. Together with reference TRBV11-2 and TRBJ2-2, the CDR3 gives the full variable domain: EAGVAQSPRYKIIEKRQSVAFWCNPISGHATLYWYQQILGQGPKLLIQFQNNGVVDDSQLPKDRFSAERLKGVDSTLKIQPAKLEDSAVYLCASSLGQVTGELFFGEGSRLTVL.

The chain carries TRBV19 and TRBJ1-1; 7 bases line up with TRBD1. The CDR3 sequence is 15 residues long. V shed 8 bases, J shed 6 bases, and the junction held 15 bases outside the gene matches. Germline V gene sequence: CDR1 LNHDA, CDR2 SQIVND (reference sequence). CDR3 DNA sequence: TGTGCCAGTGGAACTGTCAGGGGGTCGAAGTCTGAAGCTTTCTTT. This translates into CASGTVRGSKSEAFF. Looking up the rest from reference TRBV19 and TRBJ1-1 gives the full variable domain: DGGITQSPKYLFRKEGQNVTLSCEQNLNHDAMYWYRQDPGQGLRLIYYSQIVNDFQKGDIAEGYSVSREKKESFPLTVTSAQKNPTAFYLCASGTVRGSKSEAFFGQGTRLTVV.